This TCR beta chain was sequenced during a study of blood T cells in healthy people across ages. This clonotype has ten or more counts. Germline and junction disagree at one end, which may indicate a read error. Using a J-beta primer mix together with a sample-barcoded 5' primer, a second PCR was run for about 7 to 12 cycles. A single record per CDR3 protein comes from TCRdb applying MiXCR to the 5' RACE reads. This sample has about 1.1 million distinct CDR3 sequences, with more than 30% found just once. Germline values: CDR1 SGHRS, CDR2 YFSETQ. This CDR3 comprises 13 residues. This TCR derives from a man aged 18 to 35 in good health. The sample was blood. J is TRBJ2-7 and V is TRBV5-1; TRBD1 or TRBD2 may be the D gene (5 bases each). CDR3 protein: CASSTGPTYEQYF. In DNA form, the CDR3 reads TGTGCCAGCAGCACGGGACCCACCTACGAGCAGTACTTC.